This T cell receptor beta chain was recorded in a study of PD-L1 blockade in urothelial cancer. Study-wide results and limits: Lower pretreatment blood TCR clonality, under the median, predicted better survival, researchers reported.

Of note for this clone: Its target is not known.

J was trimmed by 5 bases and V by 0 bases; bases with no gene match: 5. The CDR3 runs to 15 residues. CDR1 and CDR2 from the germline V gene are SGHTA and FQGNSA. Profiling relied on immunoSEQ multiplex PCR, and the TCRdb table lists in-frame clones only, not all of them. Of around 120,000 clones in the sample, about 85% were seen once. The TCR originated in a man in his forties or fifties with urothelial cancer. The chain recombines TRBV7-2 with TRBJ2-3, with 7 bases matching TRBD2. This specimen consisted of PBMCs, obtained around atezolizumab (anti-PD-L1) treatment. The CDR3 coding sequence is TGTGCCAGCAGCTTAGCCGGGGGAGGGGTAGATACGCAGTATTTT. Translation gives CASSLAGGGVDTQYF.